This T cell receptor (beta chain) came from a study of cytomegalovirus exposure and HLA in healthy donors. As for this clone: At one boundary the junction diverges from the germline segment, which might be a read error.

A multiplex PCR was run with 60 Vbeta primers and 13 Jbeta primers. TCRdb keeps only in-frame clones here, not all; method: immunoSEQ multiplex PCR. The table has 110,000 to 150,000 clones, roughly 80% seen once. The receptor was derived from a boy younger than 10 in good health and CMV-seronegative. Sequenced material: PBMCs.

The CDR3 DNA reads as TGCAGCGTTGGGGGTTCCGGGACAGGGGGAGGACGCTACCCCTTC. Residues: CSVGGSGTGGGRYPF. The chain employs TRBV29-1 and TRBJ1-2; 11 bases are shared with TRBD1. CDR3 length: 15 amino acids. CDR1 SQVTM and CDR2 ANQGSEA come from the germline V gene.